This T cell receptor (beta chain) was captured in a study of shared clonotypes between healthy human individuals. This CDR3 contains 13 residues. Germline CDR1 is MNHEY and CDR2 is SMNVEV (reference sequence). V lost 1 base and J lost 13, with 14 bases in between. Profiled with immunoSEQ multiplex PCR; TCRdb holds only in-frame clones, not every one. The table shows approximately 2,200,000 clones, with about 93% occurring only once. Naive CD8 cells lacked CD45RO and underwent positive selection for CCR7, leaving out terminally differentiated effector memory CD45RA+ cells. The TCR was taken from a man aged 18 to 30 in good health. Some clones in this sample may be carry-over from other donors' samples. V gene TRBV27 combines with J gene TRBJ2-1, with D possibly TRBD1 on 6 matching bases. The source material was naive CD8+ T cells from PBMCs. The CDR3 region has the DNA TGTGCCAGCAGTTTATGGGGCGGACAGCCCCAGTTCTTC. Protein product: CASSLWGGQPQFF.